One and the same sample provided the 25 T cell receptor beta chains below, sequenced in a study of human T cells and chemical hapten exposure. Time point specified: pre-sensitization, week 0. This sample's treatment: therapeutic diphenylcyclopropenone sensitization with weekly scalp DPC. TCRdb processed the RACE reads anew with MiXCR; each CDR3 protein has one entry. The sample carries 250,000 or so distinct CDR3 sequences, 7.5% to 9% recorded once. The starting material was whole blood, obtained in connection with sensitization to the hapten diphenylcyclopropenone (DPC). All receptors come from a young man with alopecia areata. Some clones in this sample may be carry-over from other donors' samples.

There are a few counts of this clonotype. The CDR3 spells CASSRLQDRGRANVLTF. The CDR3, as DNA: TGCGCCAGCAGCCGCCTACAGGACAGGGGAAGGGCCAACGTCCTGACTTTC. The chain has TRBV5-1 and TRBJ2-6; 9 nucleotides agree with TRBD1. The CDR3 spans 17 residues. V shed 4 bases and J 5 bases; nucleotides not matched to a gene: 10. Germline V CDR1 and CDR2: SGHRS, YFSETQ.

The genes are TRBV10-3 and TRBJ1-5; 10 bases fit TRBD1. J gave up 1 base and V 3 bases, and 9 bases lay outside the gene matches. Looked up from germline, CDR1 is ENHRY and CDR2 is SYGVKD. The CDR3 loop spans 18 amino acids. Written as DNA, the CDR3 is TGTGCCATCAGTGACGGACAGGGGGGCGTTGGAAGCAATCAGCCCCAGCATTTT. Amino acids: CAISDGQGGVGSNQPQHF.

This clonotype was detected many times. The rearrangement uses TRBV20-1 and TRBJ1-1; D not certain. From germline, CDR1 is DFQATT and CDR2 SNEGSKA (reference sequence). This CDR3 is 15 amino acids long. The V end was cut by 1 base, the J end by 0 bases, with 12 bases between. CDR3 sequence: CSARVGRGLNTEAFF. The CDR3 DNA follows: TGCAGTGCTAGAGTCGGCCGGGGTTTGAACACTGAAGCTTTCTTT.

The rearrangement links TRBV6-1 to TRBJ2-1; 9 nucleotides align to TRBD2. Looked up from germline, CDR1 is MNHNS and CDR2 is SASEGT. CDR3 length: 18 residues. Trimming removed 0 bases from V and 8 bases from J; junction bases left unmatched: 14. This CDR3 reads CASSEARGLLAGNYEQFF. The CDR3 DNA sequence: TGTGCCAGCAGTGAAGCGAGGGGACTCCTAGCGGGGAACTATGAGCAGTTCTTC.

This clonotype was seen a few times. The J gene is TRBJ2-5, the V gene TRBV27; 8 bases align to TRBD2. V gave up 6 bases and J gave up 3 bases; unmatched junction bases: 12. Germline lookup yields CDR1 MNHEY and CDR2 SMNVEV (reference sequence). This CDR3 comprises 16 residues. In DNA, the CDR3 is TGTGCCAGCAGACACGAATCCTTAGCGGGGAAAGAGACCCAGTACTTC. As protein: CASRHESLAGKETQYF.

For this clonotype: This may arise from a read error, as a much more abundant clone is one base away. The rearrangement joins TRBV28 to TRBJ2-7; TRBD1 agrees at 7 bases. After removal of 6 bases from V and 2 bases from J, the junction contained 4 bases not matched to a gene. This CDR3 has 13 amino acids. The germline V gene has CDR1 MDHEN and CDR2 SYDVKM. CDR3 sequence reads: CASSHQGAYEQYF. The CDR3 DNA sequence: TGTGCCAGCAGCCACCAGGGGGCCTACGAGCAGTACTTC.

The sample holds many counts of this clonotype. The rearrangement joins TRBV27 to TRBJ1-3, with a tentative D call TRBD1 (6 bases). The germline V and J ends were trimmed by 6 bases and 3 bases, with 15 bases remaining between them. The CDR3 spans 15 residues. CDR1 and CDR2 from the germline V gene are MNHEY and SMNVEV (reference sequence). CDR3 amino acids: CASRPYRDIGNTIYF. The CDR3 bases are TGTGCCAGCAGACCCTACCGGGACATTGGAAACACCATATATTTT.

This clonotype was observed at least ten times. The chain links TRBV29-1 to TRBJ1-1, with D perhaps matching TRBD1 (5 bases). Germline-derived CDR1 and CDR2 are SQVTM and ANQGSEA. Trimming took off 3 bases at V and 4 bases at J, with 12 bases between the two ends. The CDR3 contains 13 residues. The CDR3 protein is CSVDRGRATEAFF. The CDR3 DNA sequence: TGCAGCGTTGATAGGGGAAGAGCCACTGAAGCTTTCTTT.

This clonotype came up many times. CDR3 DNA: TGTGCCAGCAGTTTATTGGGTCCTTCCTATGGCTACACCTTC. Translating it yields CASSLLGPSYGYTF. The chain joins TRBV27 to TRBJ1-2; D gene unclear. The V end was cut by 1 base, the J end by 4 bases, with 10 bases between. CDR3 length equals 14 residues. Germline values: CDR1 MNHEY, CDR2 SMNVEV (reference sequence).

This clonotype was counted at least ten times. The chain has TRBV7-9 and TRBJ2-7, with 7 bases that match TRBD1. Germline CDR1 reads SEHNR; CDR2 reads FQNEAQ (reference sequence). With 4 bases clipped from V and 2 bases from J, the junction kept 14 bases outside the gene matches. CDR3 length: 17 amino acids. CDR3 nucleotide sequence: TGTGCCAGCAGCTCAACCGGGACAGCGAAGAGAGCCTACGAGCAGTACGTC. Residues: CASSSTGTAKRAYEQYV.

The V call is TRBV9, the J call TRBJ2-3, with TRBD2 as a possible D gene (7 bases). This CDR3 is built from 15 residues. The V end lost 4 bases, the J end lost 5 bases, and 17 bases lay between the germline ends. Germline-derived CDR1 and CDR2 are SGDLS and YYNGEE. CDR3 DNA sequence: TGTGCCAGCAGCAGACCGGGGGGCTCAGGAGATACGCAGTATTTT. This gives the protein CASSRPGGSGDTQYF.

J is TRBJ2-3 and V is TRBV20-1; 7 nucleotides agree with TRBD2. Unmatched junction bases numbered 7, after V lost 3 bases and J lost 4 bases. Germline CDR1 DFQATT, CDR2 SNEGSKA (reference sequence). The CDR3 runs to 14 residues. Here the CDR3 DNA reads TGCAGTGCTAGGATGATGGCGGGGGCAGATACGCAGTATTTT. Translating it yields CSARMMAGADTQYF.

This clonotype was counted ten times or more. The V call is TRBV10-3, the J call TRBJ1-6; no reliable D call. The CDR3 sequence is 14 residues long. Germline CDR1 reads ENHRY; CDR2 reads SYGVKD. V dropped 9 bases and J dropped 1 base, with 10 bases sitting between them. Here the CDR3 DNA reads TGTGCCATAACGCAAGGATCCTATAATTCACCCCTCCACTTT. Its protein is CAITQGSYNSPLHF.

The chain couples TRBV19 to TRBJ1-5, with D unresolved. The CDR3 length is 14 residues. The V end was cut by 5 bases, the J end by 0 bases, with 8 bases between. Germline assignment: CDR1 LNHDA and CDR2 SQIVND (reference sequence). The CDR3 DNA is TGTGCCAGTAGTCTTCGGCCTAGCAATCAGCCCCAGCATTTT. This sequence encodes CASSLRPSNQPQHF.

The genes are TRBV7-6 and TRBJ1-5; a weak D match, TRBD1 (6 bases). The CDR3 length is 19 residues. The V gene's germline CDR1 is SGHVS and CDR2 FNYEAQ. The germline V and J ends were trimmed by 4 bases and 3 bases, with 25 bases remaining between them. The CDR3 sequence is CASSSAPATGWSNNQPQHF. The CDR3 nucleotides read TGTGCCAGCAGCTCCGCGCCGGCGACAGGTTGGTCCAACAATCAGCCCCAGCATTTT.

This clonotype showed up many times. The chain has TRBV2 and TRBJ2-7; the D gene is possibly TRBD1 (5 bases). The ends were cut back, 2 bases at V and 3 bases at J, with 14 bases in the middle. This CDR3 is 15 amino acids long. In germline, CDR1 is SNHLY, CDR2 FYNNEI. Here the CDR3 DNA reads TGTGCCAGCAGTGAAAGCCAGGGCGCATACTACGAGCAGTACTTC. Translated: CASSESQGAYYEQYF.

The rearrangement uses TRBV15 and TRBJ1-6; maybe TRBD1 (6 bases). With 3 bases removed from V and 6 bases from J, the gap between germline ends came to 12 bases. Germline assignment: CDR1 LNHNV and CDR2 YYDKDF (reference sequence). The CDR3 runs to 15 residues. The CDR3, as DNA: TGTGCCACCAGCAGGTGGGGGGCGGGTAATTCACCCCTCCACTTT. It encodes CATSRWGAGNSPLHF.

This clonotype occurred many times. This chain uses TRBV12-3 or TRBV12-4 with TRBJ1-2; tentatively, D is TRBD1 (6 bases). Trimming left V 7 bases short and J 8 bases short, with 17 bases between. CDR3 size: 13 residues. CDR3 bases: TGTGCCAGCACTCCTACGGGGGCGCGAGGCTACACCTTC. Protein sequence: CASTPTGARGYTF.

In its sample, this clonotype was seen a few times. The V call is TRBV24-1, the J call TRBJ2-1, with 8 positions matching TRBD1. Germline V gene lookup returns CDR1 KGHDR and CDR2 SFDVKD. Losses at the gene ends were 3 bases for V and 6 bases for J; bases not matched to a gene: 3. The CDR3 runs 14 residues. CDR3 coding DNA: TGTGCCACCAGTGATCTTACAGGGGGCAATGAGCAGTTCTTC. Translation gives CATSDLTGGNEQFF.

Only a few counts were recorded for this clonotype. This chain links TRBV4-3 with TRBJ1-1; D gene ambiguous. This CDR3 has 15 residues. In germline, CDR1 is LGHNA, CDR2 YSLEER. Trimming removed 0 bases at V and 5 bases at J, with 13 bases between. CDR3: CASSQDYVRETEAFF. CDR3 coding DNA: TGCGCCAGCAGCCAAGATTATGTCCGGGAGACTGAAGCTTTCTTT.

Ten or more counts support this clonotype. The chain couples TRBV12-3 or TRBV12-4 to TRBJ2-7, with 9 bases lining up with TRBD1. CDR3 length equals 14 residues. Germline trimming cut 5 bases from V and 7 bases from J; bases unmatched to any gene: 9. As DNA, the CDR3 is TGTGCCAGCAGTGCGGGGACAGGGTATCGGGAGCAGTACTTC. It specifies CASSAGTGYREQYF.

A note on this clonotype: A much larger clone lies a single base off, so this may be a read error. The missing conserved phenylalanine or tryptophan at the end of this CDR3 makes a read error likely. The rearrangement uses TRBV5-5 and TRBJ1-5; no firm D call. Per germline, CDR1 SGHKS and CDR2 YYEKEE (reference sequence). Trimming took 5 bases from V and 0 from J, leaving 12 bases between them. The length of the CDR3 is 15 residues. Here the CDR3 reads CASSPDGTSNQPQHL. Written as DNA, the CDR3 is TGTGCCAGCAGTCCCGACGGAACTAGCAATCAGCCCCAGCATTTA.

The CDR3 here is CASTLGQLTDTQYF. Written as DNA, the CDR3 is TGTGCCAGCACCCTGGGACAGCTTACAGATACGCAGTATTTT. This chain joins TRBV3-1 and TRBJ2-3; 7 positions agree with TRBD1. The V gene's germline CDR1 is LGHDT and CDR2 YNNKEL (reference sequence). V shed 7 bases and J 3 bases; nucleotides not matched to a gene: 7. CDR3 size: 14 residues.

The sample holds many counts of this clonotype. The gene calls are TRBV7-9 and TRBJ2-1, with 9 bases aligning to TRBD1. The CDR3 is 18 amino acids. Germline CDR1 is SEHNR and CDR2 is FQNEAQ (reference sequence). J was trimmed by 5 bases and V by 3 bases; bases with no gene match: 14. The CDR3 sequence: CASSLGRTGQGIDNEQFF. DNA for the CDR3: TGTGCCAGCAGCTTGGGTAGGACGGGACAGGGAATCGACAATGAGCAGTTCTTC.

This clonotype was seen more than once but under ten times. The chain recombines TRBV29-1 with TRBJ1-1, with D hard to call. The V gene's germline CDR1 is SQVTM and CDR2 ANQGSEA. V was trimmed by 7 bases and J by 1 base, leaving 16 bases between them. The CDR3 totals 14 residues. As DNA, the CDR3 is TGCAGCGCAGGCCCTAGATTATCGAACACTGAAGCTTTCTTT. Amino acid sequence: CSAGPRLSNTEAFF.